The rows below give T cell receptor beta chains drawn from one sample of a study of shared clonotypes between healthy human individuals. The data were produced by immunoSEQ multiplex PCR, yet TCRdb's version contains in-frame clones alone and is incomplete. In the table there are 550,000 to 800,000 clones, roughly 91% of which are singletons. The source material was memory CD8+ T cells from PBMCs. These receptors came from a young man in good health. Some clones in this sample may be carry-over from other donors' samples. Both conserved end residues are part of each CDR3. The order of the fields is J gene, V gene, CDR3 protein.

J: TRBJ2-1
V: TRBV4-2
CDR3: CASSQGTSGYNEQFF

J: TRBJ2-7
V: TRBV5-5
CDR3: CASSPRGQGASGEQYF

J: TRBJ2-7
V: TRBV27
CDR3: CASSVRDYDGEQYF

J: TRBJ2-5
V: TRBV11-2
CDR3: CASSPRDRESETQYF

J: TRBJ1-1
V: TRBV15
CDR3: CATSDRTSPVTEAFF

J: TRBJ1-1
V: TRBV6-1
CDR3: CASSLPSRWAEAFF

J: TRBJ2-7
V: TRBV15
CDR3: CATSRSSSSYEQYF

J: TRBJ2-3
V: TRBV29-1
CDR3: CSALSGSGPRTDTQYF

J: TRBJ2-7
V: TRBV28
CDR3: CASSLPRGDYEQYF

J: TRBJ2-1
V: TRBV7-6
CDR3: CASSLAPLGRGTYNEQFF

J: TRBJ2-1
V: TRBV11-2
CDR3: CASSLDLTSGPFYNEQFF

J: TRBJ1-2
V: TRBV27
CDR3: CASSLIGQDNGYTF

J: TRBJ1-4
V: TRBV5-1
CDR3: CASSSGQVNEKLFF

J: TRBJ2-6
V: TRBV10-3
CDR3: CAISESLADRGAPGANVLTF

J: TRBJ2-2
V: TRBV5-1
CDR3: CASSLGRELIAGELFF

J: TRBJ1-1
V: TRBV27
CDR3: CASSGLGAEAFF

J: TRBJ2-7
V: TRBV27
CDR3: CASSNRGPYEQYF

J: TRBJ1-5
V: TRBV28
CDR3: CASSFTAGSNQPQHF

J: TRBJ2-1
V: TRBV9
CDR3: CASSSGLVREQFF

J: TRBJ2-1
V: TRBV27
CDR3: CATRWGQGSSYNEQFF

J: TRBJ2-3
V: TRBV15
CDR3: CATSGDRGTDTQYF

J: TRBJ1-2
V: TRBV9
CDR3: CASSGDRGLSGYTF

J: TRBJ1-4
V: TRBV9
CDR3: CASSEEGALANEKLFF

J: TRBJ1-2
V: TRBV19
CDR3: CASSINGAEGYTF

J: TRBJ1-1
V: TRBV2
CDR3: CASSERGAEAFF

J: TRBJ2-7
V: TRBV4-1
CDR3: CASSQRDRGYEQYF

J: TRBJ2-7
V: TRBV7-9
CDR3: CASSLSQGALYEQYF

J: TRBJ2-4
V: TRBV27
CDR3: CASSLSLGAKNIQYF

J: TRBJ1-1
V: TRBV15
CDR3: CATSRGRQGANTEAFF

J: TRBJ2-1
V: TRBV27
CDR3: CASSSLVQRNEQFF

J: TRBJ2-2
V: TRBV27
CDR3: CASSLNGELFF

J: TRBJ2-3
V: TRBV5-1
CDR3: CASSWRLAGGYTQYF

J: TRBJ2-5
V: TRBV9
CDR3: CASSPRGANQETQYF

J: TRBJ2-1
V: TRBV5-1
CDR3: CASSQGLAVTYNEQFF

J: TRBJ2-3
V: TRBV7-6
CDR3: CASSLYGQKTDTQYF

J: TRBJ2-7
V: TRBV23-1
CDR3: CASLARTGYEQYF

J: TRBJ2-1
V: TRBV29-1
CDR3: CSVSWIAGALDEQFF

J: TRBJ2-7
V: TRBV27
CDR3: CASSPIGEVQSYEQYF

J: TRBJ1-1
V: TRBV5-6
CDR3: CASSLGVGTEAFF

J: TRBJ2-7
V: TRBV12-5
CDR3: CASGLSSYEQYF

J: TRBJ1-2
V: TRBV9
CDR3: CASSVNTGGDGYTF

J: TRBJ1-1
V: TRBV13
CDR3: CASSNRDRLLTEAFF

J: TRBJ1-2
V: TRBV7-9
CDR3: CASSPPSGGPDVVNYGYTF

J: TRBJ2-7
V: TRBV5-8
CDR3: CASSRDRERYEQYF

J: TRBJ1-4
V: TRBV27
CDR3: CASSFGEKLFF

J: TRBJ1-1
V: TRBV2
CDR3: CASRSAGANTEAFF

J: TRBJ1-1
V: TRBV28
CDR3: CASSTSLLDRGDTEAFF

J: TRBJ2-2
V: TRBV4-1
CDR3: CASSHVGTSTVAGELFF

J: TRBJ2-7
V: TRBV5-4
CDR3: CASSSGLAGVSEQYF

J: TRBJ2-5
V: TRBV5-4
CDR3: CALGTSAPETQYF

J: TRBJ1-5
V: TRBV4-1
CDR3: CASSQGLWGNQPQHF

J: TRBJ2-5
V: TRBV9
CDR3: CASSRPTGGSETQYF

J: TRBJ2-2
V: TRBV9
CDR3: CASSVVGSGRAGELFF

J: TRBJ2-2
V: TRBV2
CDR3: CASSEMSQNTGELFF

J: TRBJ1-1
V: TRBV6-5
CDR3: CASSYGHTEAFF

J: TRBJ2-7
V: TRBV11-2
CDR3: CASSLGAGPTYEQYF